This TCR beta chain was sequenced during a study of T-cell memory formation after mild COVID-19. Study-level information: TCR clusters were mostly donor specific.

Study observations and caveats: Those CD4+ clones that contracted were mainly in CM and EM (CD8+ ones in EMRA).

With constant-segment primers, 5'RACE yielded cDNA libraries of TCR alpha and TCR beta that carried sample barcodes and UMIs. TCRdb re-called the 5' RACE reads with MiXCR, one entry per CDR3 protein. The sample consists of approximately 560,000 distinct CDR3 sequences, about 18% of them appearing once. This clonotype was seen a few times. Its antigen is unidentified. This CDR3 region has 16 residues. The germline V gene encodes CDR1 DFQATT and CDR2 SNEGSKA (reference sequence). V was pared by 0 bases and J by 7 bases, with 19 bases between. The sequence was collected from an adult woman who had mild COVID-19 (a few samples of this study predate the infection). Cell type and time point are not known. The genes are TRBV20-1 and TRBJ2-1; D unclear. The sequenced material came from PBMCs or a T cell subset sorted from them (not recorded which). CDR3: CSARDELLGLRNEQFF. CDR3 DNA: TGCAGTGCTAGAGATGAACTGCTAGGATTGAGGAATGAGCAGTTCTTC.